A single T cell receptor (beta chain) is shown here with its context. The sample is drawn from a study of technical replicates of blood from four donors. Libraries were prepared by immunoSEQ multiplex PCR; TCRdb keeps only in-frame clonotypes and omits some of them. There are tens of thousands of clones in the sample; just over 90% occur only once, and about 0.26% lies in the top ten. Germline CDR1 and CDR2: GTSNPN and SVGIG (reference sequence). The CDR3 length is 13 residues. V was pared by 3 bases and J by 4 bases, with 12 bases between. The sequenced sample consisted of T cells isolated from PBMCs. The receptor comes from a human donor in good health. This chain connects TRBV30 to TRBJ1-1; D not resolved. The CDR3 bases are TGTGCCTGGAGCAAGAATACGGTCACTGAAGCTTTCTTT. It specifies CAWSKNTVTEAFF.